What follows are 13 T cell receptor beta chains derived from one specimen sequenced in a study of immune reconstitution after stem cell transplant in scleroderma. TCRdb re-analysed the RT-PCR reads in MiXCR, keeping a single row per CDR3 protein. Altogether 1,500 to 2,000 distinct CDR3 sequences are present, approximately 13% being singletons, with the ten largest covering 61%. The sample was collected before or after autologous hematopoietic stem cell transplantation (not recorded which). The receptor source for this set is a female donor with systemic sclerosis.

This clonotype was picked up many times. The V call is TRBV28, the J call TRBJ2-7; 9 bases match TRBD1. The CDR3 has 15 residues. CDR1 and CDR2 from the germline V gene are MDHEN and SYDVKM. Losses at the gene ends were 4 bases for V and 2 bases for J; bases not matched to a gene: 6. The CDR3 nucleotides read TGTGCCAGCAGTTCCACGGGACAGGGTACCTACGAGCAGTACTTC. This gives the protein CASSSTGQGTYEQYF.

V usage is TRBV5-5 and J usage is TRBJ1-4, with unresolved D. Germline-derived CDR1 and CDR2 are SGHKS and YYEKEE (reference sequence). The CDR3 loop spans 12 amino acids. With 0 bases removed from V and 5 bases from J, the gap between germline ends came to 2 bases. Written as DNA, the CDR3 is TGTGCCAGCAGCTTGGGCAATGAAAAACTGTTTTTT. Amino acid sequence: CASSLGNEKLFF.

There are a few counts of this clonotype. The gene calls are TRBV4-3 and TRBJ2-7, with 8 bases fitting TRBD1. The CDR3 is made up of 16 amino acids. The germline V gene has CDR1 LGHNA and CDR2 YSLEER. J was trimmed by 1 base and V by 3 bases; bases with no gene match: 8. For the CDR3, the DNA is TGCGCCAGCAGCCACTCCGGGACAGGCGAGTCCTACGAGCAGTACTTC. Its protein product is CASSHSGTGESYEQYF.

Relative to its sample, this clonotype is medium-sized (0.01 to 0.1%). This sequence joins TRBV28 and TRBJ2-3, with TRBD2 matching 9 bases. The CDR3 covers 15 residues. From germline, CDR1 is MDHEN and CDR2 SYDVKM. With V trimmed by 6 bases and J by 5 bases, 9 bases remained unmatched. This CDR3 is CASRRTAGGRDTQYF. CDR3 DNA: TGTGCCAGCAGACGTACTGCGGGGGGGCGAGATACGCAGTATTTT.

The V call is TRBV2, the J call TRBJ2-3, with TRBD2 as a possible D gene (5 bases). Trimming cost V 4 bases and J 7 bases, with 12 bases left between them. Germline CDR1 and CDR2: SNHLY and FYNNEI. The CDR3 covers 13 residues. The CDR3 is CASSAEEGNTQYF. CDR3 coding DNA: TGTGCCAGCAGTGCAGAAGAGGGAAATACGCAGTATTTT.

In its sample, this clonotype was seen many times. The chain uses TRBV2 and TRBJ2-2; D is unresolved. V was cut by 5 bases and J by 6 bases, with 19 bases left in between. This CDR3 comprises 16 residues. Germline CDR1 is SNHLY and CDR2 is FYNNEI. CDR3 sequence (DNA): TGTGCCAGCAGTTCAGAGGCCTATGGGTACCCCGGGGAGCTGTTTTTT. It encodes CASSSEAYGYPGELFF.

By share of the sample, this clonotype is medium-sized (0.01 to 0.1%). The genes are TRBV2 and TRBJ2-7; D ambiguous. Trimming removed 1 base from V and 3 bases from J, with 4 bases in between. This CDR3 has 12 amino acids. The germline gives CDR1 SNHLY, CDR2 FYNNEI. CDR3 in DNA: TGTGCCAGCAGTGAAGGTTTCTACGAGCAGTACTTC. The encoded protein is CASSEGFYEQYF.

This clonotype ranks as medium-sized. The chain carries TRBV20-1 and TRBJ2-7; 7 nucleotides match TRBD2. The germline V gene has CDR1 DFQATT and CDR2 SNEGSKA (reference sequence). The V and J ends lost 1 base and 4 bases, in that order; junction bases with no gene match: 10. The CDR3 is 15 amino acids. CDR3 sequence (DNA): TGCAGTGCTAGAGCCCTGAGGCTAGCGGTATACGAGCAGTACTTC. Its translation: CSARALRLAVYEQYF.

This clonotype is labeled as medium-sized. This chain connects TRBV5-6 to TRBJ2-3; D uncertain. Germline V gene sequence: CDR1 SGHDT, CDR2 YYEEEE. The germline V and J ends were trimmed by 0 bases and 4 bases, with 9 bases remaining between them. The CDR3 has 14 amino acids. The DNA of the CDR3 is TGTGCCAGCAGCTTGGGGGCAGATGCAGATACGCAGTATTTT. As protein: CASSLGADADTQYF.

The table lists this clonotype with a few counts. The J gene is TRBJ1-2, the V gene TRBV7-2; D gene uncertain. Between the trimmed V and J ends, which lost 1 base and 5 bases, there was a span of 5 bases. This CDR3 contains 12 residues. Germline-derived CDR1 and CDR2 are SGHTA and FQGNSA. The DNA for the CDR3 is TGTGCCAGCAGCTTAGAGGAATATGGCTACACCTTC. The encoded protein is CASSLEEYGYTF.

This clonotype is judged medium-sized. The chain has TRBV20-1 and TRBJ2-1; possibly TRBD1 for D (5 bases). Trimming stripped 5 bases from V and 10 bases from J, with 18 bases between. This CDR3 is 13 amino acids long. Germline CDR1 and CDR2: DFQATT and SNEGSKA (reference sequence). CDR3 in amino acids: CSALGHHRTEQFF. DNA of the CDR3: TGCAGTGCTTTAGGACACCACCGAACCGAGCAGTTCTTC.

The rearrangement links TRBV4-1 to TRBJ2-3; D gene uncertain. The CDR3 extends over 13 amino acids. The germline V gene has CDR1 MGHRA and CDR2 YSYEKL. V was trimmed by 4 bases and J by 1 base, leaving 6 bases between them. DNA for the CDR3: TGCGCCAGCAGCCTCTGGGGCACAGATACGCAGTATTTT. As protein: CASSLWGTDTQYF.

This clonotype is termed large (0.1 to 1%). The chain employs TRBV11-3 and TRBJ2-3, with no clear D. The CDR3 is made up of 13 amino acids. V was shortened by 3 bases and J by 4 bases, with 8 bases between the two germline ends. Germline V CDR1 and CDR2: SGHNT, YENEEA. The CDR3 protein is CASSLSGSDTQYF. The CDR3 coding sequence is TGTGCCAGCAGCTTGTCAGGTTCAGATACGCAGTATTTT.